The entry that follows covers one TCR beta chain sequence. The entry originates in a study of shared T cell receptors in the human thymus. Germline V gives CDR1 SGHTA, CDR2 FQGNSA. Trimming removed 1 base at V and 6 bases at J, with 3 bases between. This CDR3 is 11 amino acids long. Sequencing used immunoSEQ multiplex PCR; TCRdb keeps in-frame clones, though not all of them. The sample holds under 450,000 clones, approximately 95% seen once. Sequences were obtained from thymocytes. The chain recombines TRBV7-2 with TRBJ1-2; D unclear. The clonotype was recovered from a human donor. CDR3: CASSLEDGYTF. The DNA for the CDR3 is TGTGCCAGCAGCTTAGAGGATGGCTACACCTTC.